Listed here are 5 T cell receptor beta chains from one sample, sequenced in a study of blood T cell repertoires in COVID-19. TCRdb's table, derived via immunoSEQ multiplex PCR, lists solely in-frame clones and lacks some. The sample has more than 300,000 clones, 91% seen once; the top ten hold 0.7% to 0.95%. The source material was PBMCs or T cells enriched from blood (not recorded which). The receptors were gathered from a woman in her thirties or forties who had been exposed to COVID-19.

The rearrangement uses TRBV29-1 and TRBJ1-2; TRBD1 matches 8 bases. The CDR3 has 13 residues. From germline, CDR1 is SQVTM and CDR2 ANQGSEA. V shed 5 bases, J shed 5 bases, and the junction held 7 bases outside the gene matches. The CDR3 DNA reads TGCAGCGTTTACGGGACAGGAGATTATGGCTACACCTTC. This sequence encodes CSVYGTGDYGYTF.

The chain recombines TRBV7-9 with TRBJ1-5, with 8 bases aligning to TRBD1. The CDR3 covers 14 residues. V trimming: 4 bases; J trimming: 5 bases; junction bases outside the gene matches: 4. Germline-derived CDR1 and CDR2 are SEHNR and FQNEAQ (reference sequence). DNA for the CDR3: TGTGCCAGCAGCTCGGACAGGGTGTATCAGCCCCAGCATTTT. It yields the protein CASSSDRVYQPQHF.

V and J are TRBV5-1 and TRBJ1-1, with 10 bases that match TRBD1. This CDR3 comprises 14 residues. J gave up 5 bases and V 4 bases, and 5 bases lay outside the gene matches. Germline lookup yields CDR1 SGHRS and CDR2 YFSETQ. In DNA, the CDR3 is TGCGCCAGCAGCCCCGGACAGGGGGTAACTGAAGCTTTCTTT. Its translation: CASSPGQGVTEAFF.

The rearrangement links TRBV2 to TRBJ1-6; D is unclear. The germline gives CDR1 SNHLY, CDR2 FYNNEI. Trimming stripped 3 bases from V and 5 bases from J, with 5 bases between. This CDR3 has 13 amino acids. The DNA for the CDR3 is TGTGCCAGCAGTGAGCGGAATAATTCACCCCTCCACTTT. It translates to CASSERNNSPLHF.

V gene TRBV27 combines with J gene TRBJ1-6, with D possibly being TRBD1 (6 bases). This CDR3 contains 13 residues. Per the germline V gene, CDR1 is MNHEY and CDR2 is SMNVEV (reference sequence). The CDR3 here is CGSRGAYNSPLHF. The CDR3 DNA reads as TGTGGATCCCGGGGGGCATATAATTCACCCCTCCACTTT.